The clone carrying this T cell receptor (beta chain) has just one count. The target antigen is unknown. Clones were sequenced by immunoSEQ multiplex PCR, and TCRdb holds only the in-frame ones, with some missing. Among about 150,000 clones listed, roughly 93% were seen once. CDR1 SGHRS and CDR2 YFSETQ come from the germline V gene. The CDR3 length is 14 residues. V shed 3 bases and J 4 bases; nucleotides not matched to a gene: 6. This entry comes from a study of T cell responses to AZD1222 COVID-19 vaccine. Study-level results: CD4 TCRs linked to vaccination spanned spike, dominating at 160-218 and 743-854. Among spike-specific TCRs, nearly half reportedly target unmutated variant regions. Among the donors, most were white British and more were female, and clonal diversity was possibly underestimated.

The sequenced sample was peripheral blood, obtained 28 days after the second AZD1222 dose. The TCR originated in an adult who received the AZD1222 COVID-19 vaccine. V is TRBV5-1 and J is TRBJ2-5; 7 bases align to TRBD1. The CDR3 DNA is TGCGCCAGCAGCTCGCCGGGACAGAGAGAGACCCAGTACTTC. This sequence encodes CASSSPGQRETQYF.